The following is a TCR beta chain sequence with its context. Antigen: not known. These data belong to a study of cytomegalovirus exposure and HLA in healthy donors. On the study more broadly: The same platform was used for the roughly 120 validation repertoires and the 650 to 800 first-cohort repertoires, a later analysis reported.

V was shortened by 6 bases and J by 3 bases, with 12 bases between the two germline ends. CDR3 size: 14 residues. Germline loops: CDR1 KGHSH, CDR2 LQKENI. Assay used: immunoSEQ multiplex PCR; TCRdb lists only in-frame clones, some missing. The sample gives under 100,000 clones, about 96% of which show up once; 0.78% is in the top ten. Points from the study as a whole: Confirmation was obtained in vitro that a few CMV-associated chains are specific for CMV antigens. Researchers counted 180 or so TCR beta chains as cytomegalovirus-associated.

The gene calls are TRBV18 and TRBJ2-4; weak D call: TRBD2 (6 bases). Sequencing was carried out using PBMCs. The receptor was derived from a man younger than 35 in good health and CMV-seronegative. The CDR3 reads CASSRRENKNIQYF. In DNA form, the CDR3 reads TGTGCCAGCTCCCGCCGGGAGAACAAAAACATTCAGTACTTC.